This is a list of T cell receptor beta chains from one sample in a study of blood T cell repertoires in COVID-19. Here immunoSEQ multiplex PCR was the method, and the copy in TCRdb shows in-frame clones only, minus some. The sample has roughly 150,000 clones, approximately 80% seen once; the top ten hold about 8.1%. Sequencing was performed on peripheral blood. These receptors originate from a woman older than 75 with COVID-19, enrolled during active disease. CDR3s include the opening cysteine and the closing phenylalanine or tryptophan. D genes are given only for firm matches. A clone size is listed for some rows: how often the clone was seen (once, few, many), or a class if it is expanded.

cdr3_length: 15; d_call: -; v_call: TRBV6-5; clone_size: -; j_call: TRBJ1-2; cdr3_aa: CASSYERGPRYGYTF; cdr3_nt: TGTGCCAGCAGTTACGAGCGGGGACCCCGATATGGCTACACCTTC
cdr3_length: 13; d_call: -; v_call: TRBV14; clone_size: -; j_call: TRBJ1-2; cdr3_aa: CASSHWGGDGYTF; cdr3_nt: TGTGCCAGCAGCCATTGGGGAGGGGACGGCTACACCTTC
cdr3_length: 15; d_call: TRBD1; v_call: TRBV7-2; clone_size: -; j_call: TRBJ1-2; cdr3_aa: CASSPPGTGGYGYTF; cdr3_nt: TGTGCCAGCAGCCCACCTGGGACAGGAGGATATGGCTACACCTTC
cdr3_length: 17; d_call: -; v_call: TRBV18; clone_size: once; j_call: TRBJ2-3; cdr3_aa: CASSQRPGTLITDTQYF; cdr3_nt: TGTGCCAGCTCGCAGAGACCAGGGACATTGATCACAGATACGCAGTATTTT
cdr3_length: 14; d_call: -; v_call: TRBV10-1; clone_size: -; j_call: TRBJ1-1; cdr3_aa: CASSESGPSTEAFF; cdr3_nt: TGCGCCAGCAGTGAGTCGGGGCCGAGTACTGAAGCTTTCTTT
cdr3_length: 14; d_call: -; v_call: TRBV25-1; clone_size: -; j_call: TRBJ1-1; cdr3_aa: CASSEGGGRAEAFF; cdr3_nt: TGTGCCAGCAGTGAAGGTGGAGGGCGGGCTGAAGCTTTCTTT
cdr3_length: 12; d_call: -; v_call: TRBV18; clone_size: -; j_call: TRBJ1-2; cdr3_aa: CASQDSGYGYTF; cdr3_nt: TGTGCCAGCCAGGACAGTGGCTATGGCTACACCTTC
cdr3_length: 13; d_call: -; v_call: TRBV28; clone_size: -; j_call: TRBJ1-1; cdr3_aa: CASSLSLNTEAFF; cdr3_nt: TGTGCCAGCAGTTTGAGCCTGAACACTGAAGCTTTCTTT
cdr3_length: 14; d_call: -; v_call: TRBV18; clone_size: -; j_call: TRBJ1-6; cdr3_aa: CASSPQQSDSPLHF; cdr3_nt: TGTGCCAGCTCACCCCAACAGTCGGATTCACCCCTCCACTTT
cdr3_length: 14; d_call: -; v_call: TRBV6-5; clone_size: few; j_call: TRBJ1-2; cdr3_aa: CASSYQEGVGGYTF; cdr3_nt: TGTGCCAGCAGTTACCAAGAGGGAGTCGGTGGCTACACCTTC
cdr3_length: 17; d_call: TRBD2; v_call: TRBV3-1/TRBV3-2; clone_size: -; j_call: TRBJ2-4; cdr3_aa: CASSQVGLEEAKNIQYF; cdr3_nt: TGTGCCAGCAGCCAAGTGGGACTAGAAGAAGCCAAAAACATTCAGTACTTC
cdr3_length: 16; d_call: -; v_call: TRBV28; clone_size: once; j_call: TRBJ2-7; cdr3_aa: CASRPQGGKFGYEQYF; cdr3_nt: TGTGCCAGCAGACCTCAGGGGGGTAAATTCGGGTACGAGCAGTACTTC
cdr3_length: 16; d_call: -; v_call: TRBV7-8; clone_size: many; j_call: TRBJ1-5; cdr3_aa: CASSLGPGNSNQPQHF; cdr3_nt: TGTGCCAGCAGCTTAGGGCCGGGAAATAGCAATCAGCCCCAGCATTTT
cdr3_length: 14; d_call: -; v_call: TRBV28; clone_size: -; j_call: TRBJ1-2; cdr3_aa: CASSSPGRDYGYTF; cdr3_nt: TGTGCCAGCAGTTCCCCAGGGAGGGACTATGGCTACACCTTC
cdr3_length: 15; d_call: TRBD1; v_call: TRBV5-1; clone_size: -; j_call: TRBJ1-6; cdr3_aa: CASSLLTGATAPLHF; cdr3_nt: TGCGCCAGCAGCTTGTTGACAGGGGCCACGGCACCCCTCCACTTT
cdr3_length: 13; d_call: -; v_call: TRBV19; clone_size: -; j_call: TRBJ2-7; cdr3_aa: CASAIWRGDEQYF; cdr3_nt: TGTGCCAGTGCAATCTGGCGGGGCGACGAGCAGTACTTC
cdr3_length: 15; d_call: -; v_call: TRBV19; clone_size: -; j_call: TRBJ1-4; cdr3_aa: CASSLSSATNEKLFF; cdr3_nt: TGTGCCAGTAGTCTAAGTTCGGCAACTAATGAAAAACTGTTTTTT
cdr3_length: 14; d_call: TRBD1; v_call: TRBV28; clone_size: -; j_call: TRBJ2-7; cdr3_aa: CASSLTGAPYEQYF; cdr3_nt: TGTGCCAGCAGTCTCACAGGGGCCCCCTACGAGCAGTACTTC
cdr3_length: 13; d_call: -; v_call: TRBV2; clone_size: -; j_call: TRBJ1-4; cdr3_aa: CASSEAARGKLFF; cdr3_nt: TGTGCCAGCAGTGAAGCTGCTAGAGGAAAACTGTTTTTT
cdr3_length: 12; d_call: TRBD1; v_call: TRBV28; clone_size: few; j_call: TRBJ2-7; cdr3_aa: CASKLTGGEQYF; cdr3_nt: TGTGCCAGCAAACTGACAGGGGGGGAGCAGTACTTC
cdr3_length: 13; d_call: -; v_call: TRBV5-1; clone_size: -; j_call: TRBJ2-1; cdr3_aa: CASSLDPGLEQFF; cdr3_nt: TGCGCCAGCAGCTTGGATCCGGGACTTGAGCAGTTCTTC
cdr3_length: 14; d_call: TRBD1; v_call: TRBV16; clone_size: -; j_call: TRBJ1-3; cdr3_aa: CASSHRQGGNTIYF; cdr3_nt: TGTGCCAGCAGCCACCGACAGGGTGGAAACACCATATATTTT
cdr3_length: 12; d_call: -; v_call: TRBV12-5; clone_size: -; j_call: TRBJ1-2; cdr3_aa: CASAREGYGYTF; cdr3_nt: TGTGCTAGTGCCCGGGAGGGCTATGGCTACACCTTC
cdr3_length: 12; d_call: -; v_call: TRBV19; clone_size: -; j_call: TRBJ1-2; cdr3_aa: CASSGNNYGYTF; cdr3_nt: TGTGCCAGTAGTGGCAACAACTATGGCTACACCTTC
cdr3_length: 15; d_call: TRBD1; v_call: TRBV3-1/TRBV3-2; clone_size: -; j_call: TRBJ1-4; cdr3_aa: CASSHRDRDSEKLFF; cdr3_nt: TGTGCCAGCAGTCATCGGGACAGGGACAGCGAAAAACTGTTTTTT
cdr3_length: 16; d_call: TRBD1; v_call: TRBV6-1; clone_size: -; j_call: TRBJ1-3; cdr3_aa: CASSVGQAYHGNTIYF; cdr3_nt: TGTGCCAGCAGTGTAGGACAGGCCTACCACGGAAACACCATATATTTT
cdr3_length: 15; d_call: TRBD2; v_call: TRBV6-5; clone_size: -; j_call: TRBJ2-5; cdr3_aa: CASRTVRGGGETQYF; cdr3_nt: TGTGCCAGCAGGACCGTGAGGGGCGGGGGGGAGACCCAGTACTTC
cdr3_length: 15; d_call: TRBD2; v_call: TRBV6-6; clone_size: -; j_call: TRBJ2-1; cdr3_aa: CASSRTSGGGNEQFF; cdr3_nt: TGTGCCAGCAGTCGGACTAGCGGGGGGGGAAATGAGCAGTTCTTC
cdr3_length: 14; d_call: -; v_call: TRBV9; clone_size: -; j_call: TRBJ1-2; cdr3_aa: CASSVVPGSDGYTF; cdr3_nt: TGTGCCAGCAGCGTAGTTCCCGGGAGTGATGGCTACACCTTC
cdr3_length: 15; d_call: TRBD2; v_call: TRBV18; clone_size: -; j_call: TRBJ2-7; cdr3_aa: CASSSSGGGSYEQYF; cdr3_nt: TGTGCCAGCTCATCTAGCGGGGGTGGGTCCTACGAGCAGTACTTC
cdr3_length: 17; d_call: TRBD2; v_call: TRBV14; clone_size: -; j_call: TRBJ2-5; cdr3_aa: CASSQAGAGGMGETQYF; cdr3_nt: TGTGCCAGCAGCCAAGCGGGGGCGGGAGGTATGGGAGAGACCCAGTACTTC
cdr3_length: 14; d_call: TRBD2; v_call: TRBV5-1; clone_size: once; j_call: TRBJ2-7; cdr3_aa: CASSGVAGIYEQYF; cdr3_nt: TGCGCCAGCAGCGGGGTAGCGGGCATCTACGAGCAGTACTTC
cdr3_length: 13; d_call: -; v_call: TRBV12-3/TRBV12-4; clone_size: -; j_call: TRBJ1-2; cdr3_aa: CASSFTSQGGYTF; cdr3_nt: TGTGCCAGCAGTTTCACATCACAGGGTGGCTACACCTTC
cdr3_length: 14; d_call: TRBD2; v_call: TRBV7-2; clone_size: -; j_call: TRBJ2-1; cdr3_aa: CASSLRAGDNEQFF; cdr3_nt: TGTGCCAGCAGCTTGCGGGCGGGGGACAATGAGCAGTTCTTC
cdr3_length: 15; d_call: TRBD2; v_call: TRBV5-4; clone_size: once; j_call: TRBJ2-1; cdr3_aa: CASSRGGYIGNEQFF; cdr3_nt: TGTGCCAGCAGCCGGGGGGGGTATATTGGCAATGAGCAGTTCTTC
cdr3_length: 14; d_call: -; v_call: TRBV2; clone_size: -; j_call: TRBJ2-7; cdr3_aa: CATDQGPSLYEQYF; cdr3_nt: TGTGCCACCGACCAGGGGCCGTCCCTTTACGAGCAGTACTTC
cdr3_length: 12; d_call: TRBD2; v_call: TRBV15; clone_size: -; j_call: TRBJ2-1; cdr3_aa: CATSRLAGGQFF; cdr3_nt: TGTGCCACCAGTAGACTAGCGGGGGGGCAGTTCTTC
cdr3_length: 16; d_call: -; v_call: TRBV4-1; clone_size: -; j_call: TRBJ1-1; cdr3_aa: CASSHPTGLMNTEAFF; cdr3_nt: TGCGCCAGCAGCCACCCGACAGGACTCATGAACACTGAAGCTTTCTTT
cdr3_length: 13; d_call: -; v_call: TRBV2; clone_size: -; j_call: TRBJ1-2; cdr3_aa: CASRDGPSYGYTF; cdr3_nt: TGTGCCAGCAGAGATGGGCCATCGTATGGCTACACCTTC
cdr3_length: 11; d_call: -; v_call: TRBV12-3/TRBV12-4; clone_size: -; j_call: TRBJ2-7; cdr3_aa: CASSLINEQYF; cdr3_nt: TGTGCCAGCAGTTTAATAAACGAGCAGTACTTC
cdr3_length: 11; d_call: -; v_call: TRBV19; clone_size: -; j_call: TRBJ1-1; cdr3_aa: CASSLRDTAFF; cdr3_nt: TGTGCCAGTAGTCTCAGGGATACGGCTTTCTTT